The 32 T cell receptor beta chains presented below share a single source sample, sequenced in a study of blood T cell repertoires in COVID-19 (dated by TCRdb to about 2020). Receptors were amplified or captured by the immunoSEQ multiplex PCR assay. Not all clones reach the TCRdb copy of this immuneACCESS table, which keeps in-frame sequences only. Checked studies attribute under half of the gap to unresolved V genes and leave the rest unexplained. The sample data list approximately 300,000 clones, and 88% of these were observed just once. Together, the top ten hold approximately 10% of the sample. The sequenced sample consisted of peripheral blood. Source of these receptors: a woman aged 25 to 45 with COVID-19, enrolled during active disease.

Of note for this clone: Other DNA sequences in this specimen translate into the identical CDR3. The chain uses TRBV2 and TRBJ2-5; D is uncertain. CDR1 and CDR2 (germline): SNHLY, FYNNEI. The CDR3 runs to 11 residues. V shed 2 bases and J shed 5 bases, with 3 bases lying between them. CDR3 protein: CASSEYETQYF. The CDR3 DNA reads TGTGCCAGCAGTGAATATGAGACCCAGTACTTC.

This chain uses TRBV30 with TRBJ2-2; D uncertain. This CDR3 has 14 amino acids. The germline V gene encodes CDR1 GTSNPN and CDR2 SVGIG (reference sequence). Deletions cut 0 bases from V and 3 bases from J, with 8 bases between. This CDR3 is CAWSVRSDTGELFF. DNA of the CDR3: TGTGCCTGGAGTGTAAGATCGGACACCGGGGAGCTGTTTTTT.

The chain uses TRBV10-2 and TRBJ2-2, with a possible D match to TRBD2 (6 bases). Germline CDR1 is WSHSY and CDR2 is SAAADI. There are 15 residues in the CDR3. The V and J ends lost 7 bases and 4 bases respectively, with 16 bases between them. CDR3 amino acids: CASTQVNGGTGELFF. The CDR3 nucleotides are TGCGCCAGCACACAAGTAAACGGGGGCACCGGGGAGCTGTTTTTT.

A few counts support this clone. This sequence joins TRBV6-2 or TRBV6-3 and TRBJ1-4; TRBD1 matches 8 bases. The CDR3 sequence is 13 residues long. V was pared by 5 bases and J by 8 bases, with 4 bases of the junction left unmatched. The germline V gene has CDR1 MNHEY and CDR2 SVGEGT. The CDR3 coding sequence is TGTGCCAGCAGTCCCGGGACAGGCGAAAAACTGTTTTTT. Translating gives CASSPGTGEKLFF.

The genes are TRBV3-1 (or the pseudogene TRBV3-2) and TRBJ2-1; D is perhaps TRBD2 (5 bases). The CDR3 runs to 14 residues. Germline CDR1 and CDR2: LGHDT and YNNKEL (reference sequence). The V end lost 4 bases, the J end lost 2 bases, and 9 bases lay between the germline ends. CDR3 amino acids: CASSRNSAYNEQFF. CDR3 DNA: TGTGCCAGCAGCCGGAATAGCGCCTACAATGAGCAGTTCTTC.

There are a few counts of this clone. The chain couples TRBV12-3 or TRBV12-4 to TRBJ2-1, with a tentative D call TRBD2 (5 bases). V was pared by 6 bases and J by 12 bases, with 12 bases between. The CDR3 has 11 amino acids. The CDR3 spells CASSQLEVQFF. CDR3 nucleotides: TGTGCCAGCAGCCAACTAGAGGTGCAGTTCTTC.

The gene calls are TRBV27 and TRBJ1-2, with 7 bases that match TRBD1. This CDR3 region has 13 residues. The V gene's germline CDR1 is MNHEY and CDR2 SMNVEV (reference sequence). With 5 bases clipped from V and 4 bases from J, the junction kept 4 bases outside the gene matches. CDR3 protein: CASSLRQGYGYTF. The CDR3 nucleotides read TGTGCCAGCAGTCTCCGACAGGGCTATGGCTACACCTTC.

The CDR3 loop is CASSLERGGHQPQHF. The CDR3 DNA reads as TGTGCCAGCTCACTCGAGAGGGGAGGGCATCAGCCCCAGCATTTT. This sequence joins TRBV18 and TRBJ1-5; possibly TRBD1 for D (5 bases). Trimming cost V 4 bases and J 5 bases, with 15 bases left between them. The CDR3 is made up of 15 amino acids. CDR1 and CDR2 from the germline V gene are KGHSH and LQKENI.

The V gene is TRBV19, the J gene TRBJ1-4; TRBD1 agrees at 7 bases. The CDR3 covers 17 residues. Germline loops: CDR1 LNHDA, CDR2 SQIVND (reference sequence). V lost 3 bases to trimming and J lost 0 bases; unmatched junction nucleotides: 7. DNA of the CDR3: TGTGCCAGTAGTATTACAGGGGCCTCAGCAACTAATGAAAAACTGTTTTTT. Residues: CASSITGASATNEKLFF.

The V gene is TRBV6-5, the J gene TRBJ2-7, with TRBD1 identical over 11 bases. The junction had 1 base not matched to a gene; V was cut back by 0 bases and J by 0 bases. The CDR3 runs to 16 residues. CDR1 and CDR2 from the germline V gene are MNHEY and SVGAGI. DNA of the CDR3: TGTGCCAGCAGTTACTCCGGGACAGGGGGCTCCTACGAGCAGTACTTC. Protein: CASSYSGTGGSYEQYF.

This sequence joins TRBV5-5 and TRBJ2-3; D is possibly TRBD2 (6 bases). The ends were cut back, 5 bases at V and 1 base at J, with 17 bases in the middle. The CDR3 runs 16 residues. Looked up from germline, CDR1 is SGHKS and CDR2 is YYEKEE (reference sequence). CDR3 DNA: TGTGCCAGCAGTCCGGCGCGGGGTGAGGGCACAGATACGCAGTATTTT. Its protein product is CASSPARGEGTDTQYF.

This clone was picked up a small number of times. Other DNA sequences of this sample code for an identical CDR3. In DNA form, the CDR3 reads TGCGCCAGCAGCTTGGGAGGTGGGGGCAGGGCATACGAGCAGTACTTC. This sequence encodes CASSLGGGGRAYEQYF. The chain uses TRBV5-1 and TRBJ2-7; maybe TRBD1 (6 bases). The germline gives CDR1 SGHRS, CDR2 YFSETQ. V was shortened by 0 bases and J by 4 bases, with 17 bases between the two germline ends. The CDR3 has 16 amino acids.

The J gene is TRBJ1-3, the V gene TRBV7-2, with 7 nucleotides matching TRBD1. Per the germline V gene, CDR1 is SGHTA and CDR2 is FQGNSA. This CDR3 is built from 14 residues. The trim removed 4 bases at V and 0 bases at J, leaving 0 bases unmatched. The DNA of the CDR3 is TGTGCCAGCAGCTCAGGGGGCTCTGGAAACACCATATATTTT. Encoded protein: CASSSGGSGNTIYF.

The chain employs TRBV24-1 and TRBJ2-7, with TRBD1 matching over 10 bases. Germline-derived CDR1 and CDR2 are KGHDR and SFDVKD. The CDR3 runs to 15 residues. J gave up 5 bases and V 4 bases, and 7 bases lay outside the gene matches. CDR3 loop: CATSDHGTGVNEQYF. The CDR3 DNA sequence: TGTGCCACCAGTGACCACGGGACAGGGGTCAACGAGCAGTACTTC.

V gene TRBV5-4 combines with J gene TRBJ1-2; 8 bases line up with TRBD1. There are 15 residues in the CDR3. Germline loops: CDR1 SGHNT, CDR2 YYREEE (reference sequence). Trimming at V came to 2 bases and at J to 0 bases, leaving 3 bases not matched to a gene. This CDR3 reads CASSFRDRTNYGYTF. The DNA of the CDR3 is TGTGCCAGCAGCTTCCGGGACAGGACTAACTATGGCTACACCTTC. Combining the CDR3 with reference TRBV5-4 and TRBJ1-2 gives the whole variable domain ETGVTQSPTHLIKTRGQQVTLRCSSQSGHNTVSWYQQALGQGPQFIFQYYREEENGRGNFPPRFSGLQFPNYSSELNVNALELDDSALYLCASSFRDRTNYGYTFGSGTRLTVV.

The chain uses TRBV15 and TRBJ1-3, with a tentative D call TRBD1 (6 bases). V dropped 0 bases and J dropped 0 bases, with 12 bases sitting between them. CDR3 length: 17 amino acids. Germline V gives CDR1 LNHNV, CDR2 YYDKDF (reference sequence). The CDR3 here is CATSRDGGGISGNTIYF. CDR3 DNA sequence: TGTGCCACCAGCAGAGATGGGGGCGGAATCTCTGGAAACACCATATATTTT.

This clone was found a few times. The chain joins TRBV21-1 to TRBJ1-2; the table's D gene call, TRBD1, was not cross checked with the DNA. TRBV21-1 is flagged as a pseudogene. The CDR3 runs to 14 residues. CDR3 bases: TGTGCCAGCAGCAAAGACAGGACAGGCCCTGGCTACACCTTC. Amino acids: CASSKDRTGPGYTF.

The CDR3 DNA follows: TGCGCCAGCAGCTTGGGACTAGCCGCAGATACGCAGTATTTT. It specifies CASSLGLAADTQYF. The chain carries TRBV5-1 and TRBJ2-3; 7 bases map to TRBD2. V was pared by 0 bases and J by 4 bases, with 2 bases of the junction left unmatched. This CDR3 spans 14 amino acids. Looked up from germline, CDR1 is SGHRS and CDR2 is YFSETQ.

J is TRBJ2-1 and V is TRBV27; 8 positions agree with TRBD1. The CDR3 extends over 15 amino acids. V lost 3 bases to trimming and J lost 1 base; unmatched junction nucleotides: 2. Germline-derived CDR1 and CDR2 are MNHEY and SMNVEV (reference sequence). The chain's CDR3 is CASSFTGGSYNEQFF. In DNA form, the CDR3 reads TGTGCCAGCAGTTTTACAGGGGGTTCCTACAATGAGCAGTTCTTC.

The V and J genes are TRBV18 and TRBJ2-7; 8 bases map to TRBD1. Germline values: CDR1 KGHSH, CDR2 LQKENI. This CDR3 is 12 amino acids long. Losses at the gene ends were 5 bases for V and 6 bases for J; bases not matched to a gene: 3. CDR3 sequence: CASSSDRVEQYF. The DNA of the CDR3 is TGTGCCAGCTCATCGGACAGGGTCGAGCAGTACTTC.

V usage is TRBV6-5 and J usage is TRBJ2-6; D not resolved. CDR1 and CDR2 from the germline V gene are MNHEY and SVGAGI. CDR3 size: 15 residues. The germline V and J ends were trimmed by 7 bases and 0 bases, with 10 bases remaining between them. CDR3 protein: CASTAVSSGANVLTF. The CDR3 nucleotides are TGTGCCAGCACCGCGGTGAGCTCTGGGGCCAACGTCCTGACTTTC.

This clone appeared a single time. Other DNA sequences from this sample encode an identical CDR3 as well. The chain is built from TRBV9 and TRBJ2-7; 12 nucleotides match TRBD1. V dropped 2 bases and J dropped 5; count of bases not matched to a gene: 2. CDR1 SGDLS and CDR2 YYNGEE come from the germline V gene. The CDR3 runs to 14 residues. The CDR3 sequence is CASSVGTGGHEQYF. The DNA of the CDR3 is TGTGCCAGCAGCGTGGGGACAGGGGGCCACGAGCAGTACTTC.

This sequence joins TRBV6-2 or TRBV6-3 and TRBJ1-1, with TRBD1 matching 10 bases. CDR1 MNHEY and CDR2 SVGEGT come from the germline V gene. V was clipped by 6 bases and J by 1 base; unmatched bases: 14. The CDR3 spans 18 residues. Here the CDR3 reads CASSPPTGGVGPNTEAFF. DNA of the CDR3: TGTGCCAGCAGCCCTCCGACAGGGGGCGTAGGACCGAACACTGAAGCTTTCTTT.

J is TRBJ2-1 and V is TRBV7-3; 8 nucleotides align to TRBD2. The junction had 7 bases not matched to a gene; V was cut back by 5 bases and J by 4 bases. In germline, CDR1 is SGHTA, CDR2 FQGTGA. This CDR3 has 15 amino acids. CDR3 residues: CASSGGSSGYNEQFF. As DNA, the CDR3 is TGTGCCAGCAGCGGGGGGTCTAGCGGGTACAATGAGCAGTTCTTC.

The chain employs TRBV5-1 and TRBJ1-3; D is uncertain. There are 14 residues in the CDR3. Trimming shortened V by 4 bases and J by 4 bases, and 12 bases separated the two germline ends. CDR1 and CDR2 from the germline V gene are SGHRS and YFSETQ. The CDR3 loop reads CASSELSAGNTIYF. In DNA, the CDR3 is TGCGCCAGCAGCGAACTTTCTGCCGGAAACACCATATATTTT.

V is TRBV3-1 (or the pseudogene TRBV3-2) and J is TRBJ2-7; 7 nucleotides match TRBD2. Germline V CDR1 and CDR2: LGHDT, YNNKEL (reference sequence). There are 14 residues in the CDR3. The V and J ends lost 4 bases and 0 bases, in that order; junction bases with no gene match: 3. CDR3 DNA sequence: TGTGCCAGCAGCCGGGGACTATCCTCCTACGAGCAGTACTTC. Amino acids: CASSRGLSSYEQYF.

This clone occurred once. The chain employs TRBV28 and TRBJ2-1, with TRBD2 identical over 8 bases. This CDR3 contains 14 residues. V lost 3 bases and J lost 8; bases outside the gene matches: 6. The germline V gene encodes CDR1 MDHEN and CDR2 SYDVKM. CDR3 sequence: CASSFRTSRDEQFF. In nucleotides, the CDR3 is TGTGCCAGCAGTTTTCGGACTAGCCGCGATGAGCAGTTCTTC.

This CDR3 reads CASSEGQESTDTQYF. As DNA, the CDR3 is TGTGCCAGCAGTGAAGGACAGGAGAGCACAGATACGCAGTATTTT. The chain combines TRBV2 with TRBJ2-3; D perhaps matches TRBD1 (6 bases). This CDR3 region has 15 residues. Per the germline V gene, CDR1 is SNHLY and CDR2 is FYNNEI. Trimming pared 1 base from V and 0 bases from J, leaving 8 bases between.

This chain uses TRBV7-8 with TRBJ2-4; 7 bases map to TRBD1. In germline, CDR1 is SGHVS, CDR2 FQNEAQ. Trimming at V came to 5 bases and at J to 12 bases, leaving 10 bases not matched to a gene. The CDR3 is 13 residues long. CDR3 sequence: CASSATGLGAQYF. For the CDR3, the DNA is TGTGCCAGCAGCGCGACAGGGCTCGGGGCTCAGTACTTC.

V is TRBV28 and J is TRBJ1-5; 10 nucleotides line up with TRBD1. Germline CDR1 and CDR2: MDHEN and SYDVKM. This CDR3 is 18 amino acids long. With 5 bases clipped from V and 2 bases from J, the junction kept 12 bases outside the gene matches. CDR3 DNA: TGTGCCAGCAGTAGACAGGGGGCAGTTTTGGTTGGCAATCAGCCCCAGCATTTT. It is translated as CASSRQGAVLVGNQPQHF.

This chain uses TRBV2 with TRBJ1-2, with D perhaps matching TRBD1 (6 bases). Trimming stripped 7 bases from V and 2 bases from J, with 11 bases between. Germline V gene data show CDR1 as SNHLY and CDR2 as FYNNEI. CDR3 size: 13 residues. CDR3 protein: CASTRGGNYGYTF. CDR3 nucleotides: TGTGCCAGCACCCGTGGGGGCAACTATGGCTACACCTTC.

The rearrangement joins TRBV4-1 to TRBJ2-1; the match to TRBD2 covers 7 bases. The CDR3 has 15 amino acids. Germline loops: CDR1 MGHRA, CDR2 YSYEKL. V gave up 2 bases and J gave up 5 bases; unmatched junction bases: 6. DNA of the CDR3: TGCGCCAGCAGCCAACCACGGGAGGCCCACAATGAGCAGTTCTTC. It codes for CASSQPREAHNEQFF.